The clone carrying this TCR beta chain has more than one count but fewer than ten. The antigen is not known. The data originate from a study of early T cells in non-severe SARS-CoV-2 infection. This CDR3 spans 13 amino acids. V lost 5 bases to trimming and J lost 3 bases, with 8 bases between them. Germline V gene sequence: CDR1 SGHAT, CDR2 FQNNGV. Attachment of unique molecular identifiers was made to individual cDNA molecules. TCRdb independently ran MiXCR on the 5' RACE reads; one entry per CDR3 protein. This sample has about 63,000 distinct CDR3 sequences, with approximately 12% found just once. General study results and limits: Private and CD4 specificities were missed by VDJdb matching, which favored anti-spike CD8 responses.

The chain employs TRBV11-2 and TRBJ2-4, with D tentatively TRBD1 (5 bases). Sample: whole blood. This clonotype was obtained from an adult who was a healthcare worker with PCR-confirmed SARS-CoV-2 infection or an uninfected control (not recorded which). CDR3 sequence (DNA): TGTGCCAGCAGCAGGGGTGTCAAAAACATTCAGTACTTC. Its translation: CASSRGVKNIQYF.